This TCR beta chain was sequenced during a study of low-dose radiotherapy and immunotherapy resistance in tumors. Study at large: Dosing for Cohort 2 consisted of 1 Gy per fraction every two weeks, reaching a total of 13 Gy over 26 weeks.

With TRAV- and TRBV-specific primers, first-strand cDNA was made, covering the alpha and beta chains. The TCRs were subjected to amplification over around 18 PCR cycles employing a constant-region primer in conjunction with a V-primer adapter. TCRdb ran MiXCR on the reads and lists one entry per CDR3 protein. This table has almost 45,000 distinct CDR3 sequences, approximately 26% appearing once. This clonotype was counted a few times. Time point given: after trial treatment. This sample's treatment: LDRT plus nivolumab, ipilimumab, low-dose cyclophosphamide and aspirin (RACIN trial). The study gave donors nivolumab, ipilimumab, aspirin, low-dose cyclophosphamide and low-dose radiotherapy. The patients who were eligible all carried advanced solid tumors that lacked tumor-infiltrating lymphocytes, meaning the tumors were TIL-negative. This CDR3 is built from 15 residues. The ends lost 4 bases at V and 3 bases at J; junction bases unmatched: 3. Germline lookup yields CDR1 MGHRA and CDR2 YSYEKL.

The material was PBMCs, obtained after low-dose radiotherapy plus immunotherapy. The receptor was derived from a male donor with prostate cancer. The chain has TRBV4-1 and TRBJ1-1, with 12 bases fitting TRBD1. The CDR3 bases are TGCGCCAGCAGCCGGGGACAGGGGGCGGACACTGAAGCTTTCTTT. It is translated as CASSRGQGADTEAFF.